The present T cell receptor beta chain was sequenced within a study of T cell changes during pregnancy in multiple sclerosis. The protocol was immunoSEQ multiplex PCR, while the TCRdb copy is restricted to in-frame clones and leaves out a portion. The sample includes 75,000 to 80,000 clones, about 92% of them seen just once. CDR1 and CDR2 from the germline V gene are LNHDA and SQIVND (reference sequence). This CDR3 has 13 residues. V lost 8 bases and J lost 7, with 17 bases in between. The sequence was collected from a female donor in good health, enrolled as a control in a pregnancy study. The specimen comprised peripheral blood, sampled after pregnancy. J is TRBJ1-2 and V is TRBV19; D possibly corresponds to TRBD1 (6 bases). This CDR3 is CASAEGGLGGYTF. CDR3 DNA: TGTGCCAGTGCCGAGGGGGGGCTGGGTGGCTACACCTTC.